What follows are 30 T cell receptor beta chains derived from one specimen sequenced in a study of read filtering for tumor transcriptome and immune sequencing. From 350 to 500 ng of RNA, a library with molecular barcoded alpha/delta and beta/gamma adaptors was made. Using its own MiXCR run on the reads, TCRdb lists one record per CDR3 protein. The sample records 40,000 or so distinct CDR3 sequences, over 11% being singletons. Sequencing was performed on a population of CD138-negative cells sorted from bone marrow. Receptors originate from a donor older than 35 with multiple myeloma.

As regards this clonotype: One base separates it from a far larger clone, so it is likely a read error. The chain links TRBV6-6 to TRBJ1-1; TRBD1 agrees at 11 bases. The CDR3 covers 17 residues. In germline, CDR1 is MNHNY, CDR2 SVGAGI (reference sequence). The CDR3 is CASSEGWTGGVDTGAFF. CDR3 nucleotide sequence: TGTGCCAGCAGTGAAGGTTGGACAGGGGGCGTGGACACTGGAGCTTTCTTT.

The chain is built from TRBV18 and TRBJ1-5; 8 bases are shared with TRBD1. CDR3 length: 18 amino acids. V shed 1 base and J 5 bases; nucleotides not matched to a gene: 13. Germline V CDR1 and CDR2: KGHSH, LQKENI. The CDR3 nucleotides are TGTGCCAGCTCACCACGAAGAATGGGCAGGGGGCAAGATCAGCCCCAGCATTTT. Protein product: CASSPRRMGRGQDQPQHF.

With regard to this clonotype: It differs at one base from a far larger clone, so likely a read error. The chain has TRBV14 and TRBJ2-7; 8 nucleotides align to TRBD2. V dropped 1 base and J dropped 7; count of bases not matched to a gene: 12. The CDR3 is made up of 16 amino acids. CDR1 and CDR2 from the germline V gene are SGHDN and FVKESK. CDR3 in amino acids: CASSQVTSGPYNEQYF. The CDR3 DNA reads as TGTGCCAGCAGCCAAGTTACTAGCGGACCGTACAATGAGCAGTACTTC.

This clonotype was seen a few times. The rearrangement links TRBV29-1 to TRBJ2-7; tentatively, D is TRBD2 (5 bases). This CDR3 is built from 13 residues. Germline V gene lookup returns CDR1 SQVTM and CDR2 ANQGSEA. V lost 1 base to trimming and J lost 7 bases, with 14 bases between them. The CDR3, as DNA: TGCAGCGTTGAAGCGGGATCCAACTATGAGCAGTACTTC. Translated: CSVEAGSNYEQYF.

In this sample, this clonotype turned up many times. In DNA, the CDR3 is TGTGCCAGTACGATGGGTAATGAGCAGTTCTTC. As protein: CASTMGNEQFF. This sequence joins TRBV6-6 and TRBJ2-1; D ambiguous. V lost 9 bases and J lost 7, with 10 bases in between. This CDR3 region has 11 residues. In germline, CDR1 is MNHNY, CDR2 SVGAGI (reference sequence).

This clonotype was observed a handful of times. V gene TRBV7-2 combines with J gene TRBJ2-1; D not resolved. The germline V gene has CDR1 SGHTA and CDR2 FQGNSA. Deletions cut 1 base from V and 2 bases from J, with 9 bases between. CDR3 length: 15 amino acids. CDR3 residues: CASSLESLAYNEQFF. The CDR3 nucleotides are TGTGCCAGCAGCTTAGAAAGTCTAGCCTACAATGAGCAGTTCTTC. Using reference TRBV7-2 and TRBJ2-1 for the parts outside the CDR3, the full variable domain is GAGVSQSPSNKVTEKGKDVELRCDPISGHTALYWYRQSLGQGLEFLIYFQGNSAPDKSGLPSDRFSAERTGGSVSTLTIQRTQQEDSAVYLCASSLESLAYNEQFFGPGTRLTVL.

This clonotype was observed many times. The rearrangement uses TRBV29-1 and TRBJ2-7; 9 bases match TRBD2. The CDR3 length is 15 residues. The V gene's germline CDR1 is SQVTM and CDR2 ANQGSEA. Trimming at V came to 6 bases and at J to 6 bases, leaving 15 bases not matched to a gene. This CDR3 is CSVTGGLAGFGEQYF. The DNA of the CDR3 is TGCAGCGTCACCGGGGGGCTAGCGGGATTCGGCGAGCAGTACTTC.

This clonotype was detected many times. The gene calls are TRBV5-1 and TRBJ1-2; unclear D gene. V was trimmed by 3 bases and J by 6 bases, leaving 3 bases between them. Looked up from germline, CDR1 is SGHRS and CDR2 is YFSETQ. The length of the CDR3 is 10 residues. Written as DNA, the CDR3 is TGCGCCAGCAGCTCCAATGGCTACACCTTC. Translated, it gives CASSSNGYTF.

This clonotype occurred many times. The chain has TRBV9 and TRBJ2-2, with D perhaps TRBD2 (5 bases). The CDR3 is 16 residues long. The V end was cut by 4 bases, the J end by 0 bases, with 13 bases between. Looked up from germline, CDR1 is SGDLS and CDR2 is YYNGEE. The CDR3 bases are TGTGCCAGCAGCCCCTGGAGGTCATCGAACACCGGGGAGCTGTTTTTT. It is translated as CASSPWRSSNTGELFF.

There are many counts of this clonotype. The rearrangement links TRBV5-1 to TRBJ2-2; TRBD2 is a possible D gene (5 bases). Per the germline V gene, CDR1 is SGHRS and CDR2 is YFSETQ. The V end was cut by 0 bases, the J end by 6 bases, with 9 bases between. The CDR3 extends over 14 amino acids. CDR3 in DNA: TGCGCCAGCAGCTTGGTGCGAGGGTCCGGGGAGCTGTTTTTT. This encodes CASSLVRGSGELFF.

This clonotype was recorded a few times. A much bigger clone sits one base away, suggesting this may be a read error. This chain connects TRBV2 to TRBJ2-1; no firm D call. This CDR3 region has 13 residues. Germline-derived CDR1 and CDR2 are SNHLY and FYNNEI. V lost 2 bases and J 6 bases, leaving 8 bases between the germline ends. CDR3: CASSEPTTNEQFF. The CDR3, as DNA: TGTGCCAGCAGTGAACCTACTACCAATGAGCAGTTCTTC.

As concerns this clonotype: The junction does not match germline at one end; this may be a read error. The V gene is TRBV6-5, the J gene TRBJ1-1; no firm D call. Germline V lookup: CDR1 MNHEY, CDR2 SVGAGI. This CDR3 has 13 residues. The CDR3 DNA reads as TGTGCCAGCAGCTACCCTCTGGACTTTGAAGCTTTCTTC. Its translation is CASSYPLDFEAFF.

The rearrangement joins TRBV4-2 to TRBJ1-5; D ambiguous. Germline CDR1 and CDR2: LGHNA and YNFKEQ. Trimming pared 0 bases from V and 3 bases from J, leaving 9 bases between. The CDR3 covers 15 residues. The CDR3, as DNA: TGTGCCAGCAGCCAAGAGGGAAGGGACAATCAGCCCCAGCATTTT. Its translation: CASSQEGRDNQPQHF.

This clonotype appeared many times. This chain connects TRBV7-3 to TRBJ2-5, with 8 bases lining up with TRBD2. Germline CDR1 SGHTA, CDR2 FQGTGA. With 5 bases clipped from V and 2 bases from J, the junction kept 4 bases outside the gene matches. This CDR3 is built from 14 residues. CDR3 DNA: TGTGCCAGCAGCCCGGGGGGGGGGCAAGAGACCCAGTACTTC. Protein sequence: CASSPGGGQETQYF.

This clonotype was recorded at least ten times. Just one base apart from a much larger clone, this may be a read error. V and J are TRBV20-1 and TRBJ2-1; unclear D gene. Germline V gene data show CDR1 as DFQATT and CDR2 as SNEGSKA (reference sequence). The CDR3 spans 14 residues. The CDR3 spells CGATEGYSYNEQFF. The CDR3 DNA follows: TGCGGTGCTACAGAAGGGTACTCCTACAATGAGCAGTTCTTC.

This clonotype was picked up many times. This chain uses TRBV7-9 with TRBJ2-2; 7 bases agree with TRBD1. The junction had 8 bases not matched to a gene; V was cut back by 3 bases and J by 1 base. Germline V gene lookup returns CDR1 SEHNR and CDR2 FQNEAQ (reference sequence). The CDR3 contains 17 residues. For the CDR3, the DNA is TGTGCCAGCAGCTTTGCTCCGGGACAGCGGAACACCGGGGAGCTGTTTTTT. It translates to CASSFAPGQRNTGELFF.

A few counts support this clonotype. The V gene is TRBV6-4, the J gene TRBJ2-3; the D gene is possibly TRBD2 (6 bases). This CDR3 is built from 15 residues. The V and J ends lost 8 bases and 2 bases respectively, with 17 bases between them. Per the germline V gene, CDR1 is MRHNA and CDR2 is SNTAGT. The CDR3 region has the DNA TGTGCCAGCGCAGACGGGACTTCCGACACAGATACGCAGTATTTT. This codes for CASADGTSDTDTQYF.

This clonotype occurred once. The genes are TRBV5-1 and TRBJ1-2; 8 nucleotides match TRBD1. Germline-derived CDR1 and CDR2 are SGHRS and YFSETQ. CDR3 length: 15 amino acids. The J segment lost 4 bases and the V segment lost 6 bases, leaving 11 bases of the junction unmatched. CDR3 nucleotides: TGCGCCAGCACCAAAGAGGACAGGGCTCCCTATGGCTACACCTTC. Translated, it gives CASTKEDRAPYGYTF.

The chain has TRBV12-3 or TRBV12-4 and TRBJ2-7; weak D call: TRBD2 (5 bases). The V gene lost 3 bases and the J gene lost 6 bases, with 21 bases spanning the gap. The CDR3 length is 16 residues. CDR3 nucleotide sequence: TGTGCCAGCAGTTTTCGAGGGAGCCGCCTCGGGTGCGAGCAGTACTTC. It specifies CASSFRGSRLGCEQYF.

At least ten counts were recorded for this clonotype. This chain uses TRBV19 with TRBJ1-2; D perhaps matches TRBD1 (5 bases). The CDR3 loop spans 16 amino acids. Germline assignment: CDR1 LNHDA and CDR2 SQIVND (reference sequence). V was cut by 4 bases and J by 4 bases, with 19 bases left in between. The CDR3, as DNA: TGTGCCAGTAGTACGAACGGGCCCTATGGGGGCTATGGCTACACCTTC. Translated, it gives CASSTNGPYGGYGYTF.

This clonotype was found many times. This chain connects TRBV15 to TRBJ2-7, with 10 nucleotides matching TRBD2. CDR1 is LNHNV and CDR2 is YYDKDF in the germline V gene (reference sequence). There are 16 residues in the CDR3. Trimming at V came to 1 base and at J to 1 base, leaving 4 bases not matched to a gene. The CDR3 coding sequence is TGTGCCACCAGCAGAGTAGGACTAGCGGATTCCTACGAGCAGTACTTC. Encoded protein: CATSRVGLADSYEQYF.

V usage is TRBV2 and J usage is TRBJ2-2, with 12 bases aligning to TRBD2. The V gene's germline CDR1 is SNHLY and CDR2 FYNNEI. The V and J ends lost 4 bases and 4 bases, in that order; junction bases with no gene match: 1. The CDR3 consists of 15 residues. CDR3 sequence (DNA): TGTGCCAGCAGTGGGACTAGCGGGGTCACCGGGGAGCTGTTTTTT. This translates into CASSGTSGVTGELFF.

The table lists this clonotype with many counts. The genes are TRBV29-1 and TRBJ1-1; unclear D gene. V was shortened by 3 bases and J by 5 bases, with 7 bases between the two germline ends. Per germline, CDR1 SQVTM and CDR2 ANQGSEA. This CDR3 has 11 amino acids. CDR3: CSVDPGTEAFF. DNA for the CDR3: TGCAGCGTTGATCCCGGGACTGAAGCTTTCTTT.

The genes are TRBV2 and TRBJ2-1; D is perhaps TRBD1 (6 bases). CDR3 size: 14 residues. In germline, CDR1 is SNHLY, CDR2 FYNNEI. Trimming took 8 bases from V and 3 from J, leaving 14 bases between them. The CDR3 region is CASLPTGNYNEQFF. CDR3 DNA: TGTGCCAGCCTTCCGACAGGCAACTACAATGAGCAGTTCTTC.

This clonotype has more than one count but fewer than ten. DNA for the CDR3: TGTGCCAGTAGTACATTCGGGGGCCTCTCCTACAATGAGCAGTTCTTC. Amino acids: CASSTFGGLSYNEQFF. The gene calls are TRBV19 and TRBJ2-1, with D perhaps given as TRBD1 or TRBD2 (6 bases each). The CDR3 sequence is 16 residues long. CDR1 LNHDA and CDR2 SQIVND come from the germline V gene (reference sequence). The ends were cut back, 4 bases at V and 0 bases at J, with 13 bases in the middle.

This rearrangement joins TRBV10-2 to TRBJ2-1, with 11 bases identical to TRBD2. The CDR3 has 14 residues. V was pared by 7 bases and J by 5 bases, with 4 bases of the junction left unmatched. CDR1 is WSHSY, CDR2 SAAADI, per germline. This CDR3 reads CASKLAGEHNEQFF. The CDR3 DNA sequence: TGCGCCAGCAAACTAGCGGGAGAACACAATGAGCAGTTCTTC.

This clonotype was observed at least ten times. This rearrangement joins TRBV7-9 to TRBJ2-7; a possible D gene is TRBD2 (5 bases). CDR3 length: 12 amino acids. The V end lost 2 bases, the J end lost 4 bases, and 6 bases lay between the germline ends. The germline V gene has CDR1 SEHNR and CDR2 FQNEAQ (reference sequence). The CDR3 is CASSLSGYEQYF. CDR3 DNA: TGTGCCAGCAGCTTAAGCGGATACGAGCAGTACTTC.

There are a few counts of this clonotype. The chain joins TRBV29-1 to TRBJ2-3; 13 bases fit TRBD2. Per the germline V gene, CDR1 is SQVTM and CDR2 is ANQGSEA. This CDR3 has 20 amino acids. V was pared by 3 bases and J by 5 bases, with 20 bases of the junction left unmatched. CDR3 DNA: TGCAGCGTTGACCCACGACAGGGGGCCACTAGCGGGAGGGCCCAAGATACGCAGTATTTT. It specifies CSVDPRQGATSGRAQDTQYF.

This clonotype was counted at least ten times. The rearrangement links TRBV5-1 to TRBJ2-1; D is ambiguous. The CDR3 spans 13 residues. The V gene lost 4 bases and the J gene lost 8 bases, with 13 bases spanning the gap. From germline, CDR1 is SGHRS and CDR2 YFSETQ. The CDR3 reads CASSRAGDHEQFF. For the CDR3, the DNA is TGCGCCAGCAGCCGGGCCGGAGATCATGAGCAGTTCTTC. Based on the CDR3 plus reference TRBV5-1 and TRBJ2-1, the full variable domain is KAGVTQTPRYLIKTRGQQVTLSCSPISGHRSVSWYQQTPGQGLQFLFEYFSETQRNKGNFPGRFSGRQFSNSRSEMNVSTLELGDSALYLCASSRAGDHEQFFGPGTRLTVL.

This clonotype was seen a few times. A read error is the likely source, as a far larger clone sits one nucleotide away. The V and J genes are TRBV13 and TRBJ2-1; D could derive from TRBD1 or TRBD2 (5 bases each). This CDR3 contains 17 residues. Per the germline V gene, CDR1 is PRHDT and CDR2 is FYEKMQ (reference sequence). This CDR3 is CASSQEGAGSSYNERFF. CDR3 DNA sequence: TGCGCCAGCAGCCAAGAAGGTGCAGGGAGCTCCTACAATGAGCGGTTCTTC.